This entry describes one T cell receptor beta chain. This record belongs to a study of blood T cells in healthy people across ages. The use of a sample-barcoded 5' primer and a J-beta primer mix characterized a second PCR of about 6 to 11 cycles. One entry per CDR3 protein, called by TCRdb with MiXCR from the 5' RACE reads. Of some 1,000,000 distinct CDR3 sequences in the sample, roughly 24% were seen once. This same sample was also part of a study on T cells of mothers and their children. Per that paper: In related and unrelated pairs alike, thymic selection shapes TCR recombination output, with inherited differences minor.

The source of this sequence is a girl aged 2 to 10 in good health. Sequenced input: blood.

Here the CDR3 DNA reads TGTGCCAGCAGCTTACACCGTACAGATACGCAGTATTTT. Translating gives CASSLHRTDTQYF. The chain uses TRBV7-9 and TRBJ2-3; D unresolved. The CDR3 covers 13 residues. Germline CDR1 reads SEHNR; CDR2 reads FQNEAQ (reference sequence). V was pared by 2 bases and J by 3 bases, with 6 bases between.